The rows below give T cell receptor beta chains drawn from one sample of a study. One entry per CDR3 protein, called by TCRdb with MiXCR from the 5' RACE reads. The data show 50,000 to 60,000 distinct CDR3 sequences, around 21% seen once. The sample was tumor-infiltrating Tregs sorted from the breast tumor. The receptors here all came from a female donor with breast cancer. Each CDR3 is given with its conserved first and last residue.

V,J,CDR3
TRBV5-1,TRBJ2-2,CASSQLGLAGAVDTGELFF
TRBV5-1,TRBJ2-3,CASSVKGPTDTQYF
TRBV5-1,TRBJ2-2,CASSRTDANTGELFF
TRBV27,TRBJ2-3,CASSPMGRGTDTQYF
TRBV20-1,TRBJ2-2,CSAIPPGSSGELFF
TRBV6-5,TRBJ2-3,CASSYLQGRDTQYF
TRBV18,TRBJ1-1,CASSPSAGVEAFF
TRBV5-6,TRBJ2-5,CASSSVSGGQETQYF
TRBV7-2,TRBJ2-3,CASSPAPSGRNRTQYF
TRBV4-2,TRBJ1-1,CASSQRQGSGTEAFF
TRBV9,TRBJ1-3,CASSASEGRNTIYF
TRBV9,TRBJ2-1,CASSDPLQVNNEQFF
TRBV7-9,TRBJ2-1,CASSAGTGSYNEQFF
TRBV5-1,TRBJ2-5,CASSLSGGLQETQYF
TRBV20-1,TRBJ2-7,CSSTRDTNYEQYF
TRBV7-2,TRBJ2-7,CASSRRGTSELYEQYF
TRBV5-1,TRBJ2-7,CASSFNVDSYEQYF
TRBV10-1,TRBJ2-1,CASSESGLAGASGNEQFF
TRBV5-1,TRBJ2-3,CASSLSSLAGVSDTQYF
TRBV11-1,TRBJ2-7,CASSLLRDRTYEQYF
TRBV28,TRBJ2-5,CASTPGIQETQYF
TRBV13,TRBJ2-4,CASSFGSGAKNIQYF
TRBV7-9,TRBJ1-6,CASRPTGPSVSPLHF
TRBV20-1,TRBJ2-7,CSADTGTSGSYEQYF
TRBV7-2,TRBJ2-7,CASSSYRPWTSGNPDYEQYF
TRBV29-1,TRBJ2-1,CSVEQLVTDNEQFF
TRBV20-1,TRBJ2-3,CSASSRDRATDTQYF
TRBV6-5,TRBJ1-6,CAGRDRTINSPLHF
TRBV5-6,TRBJ1-1,CASSPTIRGTEAFF
TRBV29-1,TRBJ2-3,CSGGSVNTQYF
TRBV5-5,TRBJ1-6,CASSNAAGNSPLPF
TRBV20-1,TRBJ2-3,CSARHPQGVGDTQYF
TRBV5-1,TRBJ1-1,CASSFRVRTEAFF
TRBV4-1,TRBJ2-7,CASSQQGARYEQYF
TRBV5-1,TRBJ2-5,CASSFQETQYF
TRBV7-8,TRBJ2-2,CASSPSGTNTGELFF
TRBV6-1,TRBJ2-5,CASRDRGWSETQYF
TRBV7-9,TRBJ1-4,CASTGTANEKLFF
TRBV7-7,TRBJ2-1,CASSPEAGVYNEQFF
TRBV5-1,TRBJ2-1,CASSLGRDLNEQFF
TRBV7-2,TRBJ2-1,CASSLKGQSSYNEQSF